Listed below are T cell receptor beta chains from one sample, sequenced in a study of T cell responses to AZD1222 COVID-19 vaccine. This table comes from immunoSEQ multiplex PCR, and its TCRdb copy is limited to in-frame clones, with some not included. The sample lists nearly 100,000 clones, nearly 90% occurring once. The material was peripheral blood, obtained on day 0 of AZD1222 vaccination. These TCRs come from an adult in good health. The CDR3 runs from the conserved cysteine through the conserved F or W. D genes are given only for firm matches. Some rows have no size entry. The others give once, few or many, or a class for an expanded clone.

TRBV7-2	TRBJ2-5	-	TRBD1	CASSRGQGEGETQYF	TGTGCCAGCAGCCGCGGACAGGGGGAAGGAGAGACCCAGTACTTC
TRBV3-1/TRBV3-2	TRBJ2-7	-	-	CASSLALGQWHEQYF	TGTGCCAGCAGTTTAGCCCTGGGTCAGTGGCACGAGCAGTACTTC
TRBV10-3	TRBJ2-7	-	-	CAISEPGRTYEQYF	TGTGCCATCAGTGAGCCGGGGAGGACCTACGAGCAGTACTTC
TRBV5-1	TRBJ2-6	few	TRBD2	CASSREGTSGANVLTF	TGCGCCAGCAGCCGGGAGGGCACCTCTGGGGCCAACGTCCTGACTTTC
TRBV5-1	TRBJ1-1	-	TRBD1	CASSLGDRGLEAFF	TGCGCCAGCAGCTTGGGGGACAGGGGGCTGGAAGCTTTCTTT
TRBV28	TRBJ1-2	-	-	CASRANLYGYTF	TGTGCCAGCAGGGCGAACCTCTATGGCTACACCTTC
TRBV5-1	TRBJ1-4	-	TRBD1	CASGTTGTGDEKLFF	TGCGCCAGCGGTACGACCGGGACAGGGGATGAAAAACTGTTTTTT
TRBV15	TRBJ1-1	-	-	CATSRDRAYENTEAFF	TGTGCCACCAGCAGAGATCGTGCCTACGAGAACACTGAAGCTTTCTTT
TRBV7-9	TRBJ2-1	-	-	CASTSTRWDNEQFF	TGTGCCAGCACCTCGACACGGTGGGACAATGAGCAGTTCTTC
TRBV7-9	TRBJ1-5	-	-	CASSPGTTNSNQPQHF	TGTGCCAGCAGCCCCGGGACAACGAATAGCAATCAGCCCCAGCATTTT
TRBV30	TRBJ2-2	once	-	CAWSVRGAGTGELFF	TGTGCCTGGAGTGTACGGGGGGCCGGCACCGGGGAGCTGTTTTTT
TRBV3-1/TRBV3-2	TRBJ2-2	-	-	CASSPSSRGNTGELFF	TGTGCCAGCAGCCCGTCCTCGAGAGGGAACACCGGGGAGCTGTTTTTT
TRBV6-1	TRBJ1-5	-	-	CASSEPAGGNQPQHF	TGTGCCAGCAGTGAACCAGCCGGGGGAAATCAGCCCCAGCATTTT
TRBV6-5	TRBJ1-3	once	TRBD1	CASRWDRNTIYF	TGTGCCAGCAGGTGGGACAGGAACACCATATATTTT
TRBV18	TRBJ2-7	-	-	CASSPRDPDEQYF	TGTGCCAGCTCACCACGAGACCCCGACGAGCAGTACTTC
TRBV3-1/TRBV3-2	TRBJ2-1	-	TRBD2	CASSQARGGRGNEQFF	TGTGCCAGCAGCCAAGCGCGGGGGGGAAGGGGGAATGAGCAGTTCTTC
TRBV29-1	TRBJ2-1	-	TRBD2	CSAQGLAGSSYNEQFF	TGCAGCGCCCAAGGGCTAGCGGGGAGCTCCTACAATGAGCAGTTCTTC
TRBV18	TRBJ2-7	-	-	CASSPPGNGLYEQYF	TGTGCCAGCTCACCACCGGGTAACGGTCTCTACGAGCAGTACTTC
TRBV12-3/TRBV12-4	TRBJ1-1	-	-	CASSRDMNTEAFF	TGTGCCAGCAGTCGCGACATGAACACTGAAGCTTTCTTT
TRBV6-6	TRBJ1-2	-	-	CASSQGYGYTF	TGTGCCAGCAGTCAAGGGTATGGCTACACCTTC
TRBV11-3	TRBJ2-7	-	-	CASSIKYEQYF	TGTGCCAGCAGCATCAAATACGAGCAGTACTTC
TRBV30	TRBJ1-5	-	-	CAWSPLQGRQPQHF	TGTGCCTGGAGTCCGCTACAGGGACGGCAGCCCCAGCATTTT
TRBV10-3	TRBJ1-2	-	TRBD1	CAISRQGASGYTF	TGTGCCATCTCCCGACAGGGGGCGAGTGGCTACACCTTC
TRBV12-3/TRBV12-4	TRBJ1-2	-	-	CASTLRGGSGYTF	TGTGCCAGCACTCTACGTGGAGGGAGCGGCTACACCTTC
TRBV28	TRBJ2-1	-	-	CASSGVALSSYNEQFF	TGTGCCAGCAGTGGGGTAGCGTTGAGCTCCTACAATGAGCAGTTCTTC
TRBV6-7	TRBJ2-1	-	TRBD2	CASSWPGLAVSSYNEQFF	TGTGCCAGCAGTTGGCCGGGACTAGCGGTGAGCTCCTACAATGAGCAGTTCTTC
TRBV7-2	TRBJ1-2	-	-	CASSSTGAVGYGYTF	TGTGCCAGCAGTTCAACCGGGGCGGTTGGTTATGGCTACACCTTC
TRBV4-3	TRBJ2-1	-	TRBD2	CASSPRKLAGMDEQFF	TGCGCCAGCAGCCCTCGGAAGCTAGCGGGGATGGATGAGCAGTTCTTC
TRBV6-5	TRBJ2-7	once	-	CASSYRTQGLSYEQYF	TGTGCCAGCAGTTACCGGACACAGGGCCTCTCCTACGAGCAGTACTTC
TRBV28	TRBJ2-1	-	-	CASSPAGPSYNEQFF	TGTGCCAGCAGTCCGGCGGGTCCCTCCTACAATGAGCAGTTCTTC
TRBV10-2	TRBJ2-3	-	TRBD1	CATQRWDRLGDTQYF	TGCGCCACACAAAGATGGGACAGGTTGGGCGATACGCAGTATTTT
TRBV29-1	TRBJ1-6	-	TRBD1	CSVGQGGNSPLHF	TGCAGCGTGGGACAGGGTGGCAATTCACCCCTCCACTTT
TRBV7-2	TRBJ1-2	medium-sized	-	CASSLAARVGYGYTF	TGTGCCAGCAGCTTAGCCGCCCGGGTGGGATATGGCTACACCTTC
TRBV11-3	TRBJ2-1	-	-	CASSLGAANNEQFF	TGTGCCAGCAGCTTAGGGGCAGCGAACAATGAGCAGTTCTTC
TRBV5-8	TRBJ1-2	-	-	CASSQQGYYGYTF	TGTGCCAGCAGCCAACAGGGTTACTATGGCTACACCTTC
TRBV6-6	TRBJ1-3	-	-	CASTPSPVTGNTIYF	TGTGCCAGCACCCCCTCCCCCGTAACTGGAAACACCATATATTTT
TRBV30	TRBJ1-1	once	TRBD1	CAWSVRRDRGNTEAFF	TGTGCCTGGAGTGTACGACGAGACAGGGGGAACACTGAAGCTTTCTTT
TRBV28	TRBJ1-4	-	-	CASSPPGQNEKLFF	TGTGCCAGCAGCCCGCCCGGGCAAAATGAAAAACTGTTTTTT
TRBV5-1	TRBJ1-2	-	-	CASSPGGINYGYTF	TGCGCCAGCAGCCCGGGGGGGATTAACTATGGCTACACCTTC
TRBV12-3/TRBV12-4	TRBJ1-4	-	-	CASSPGRSLFF	TGTGCCAGCAGTCCAGGGAGGTCACTGTTTTTT
TRBV3-1/TRBV3-2	TRBJ1-2	few	-	CASSQDYGGDPRGYTF	TGTGCCAGCAGCCAAGATTACGGCGGGGATCCGCGTGGCTACACCTTC
TRBV5-4	TRBJ2-3	once	-	CASSLGLRRADTQYF	TGTGCCAGCAGCTTGGGCCTCCGGAGGGCAGATACGCAGTATTTT
TRBV30	TRBJ1-5	-	TRBD1	CAWRGIGTGKQPQHF	TGTGCCTGGAGAGGTATTGGGACAGGTAAACAGCCCCAGCATTTT
TRBV3-1/TRBV3-2	TRBJ1-5	once	TRBD1	CASSNRGNSNQPQHF	TGTGCCAGCAGCAACAGGGGAAATAGCAATCAGCCCCAGCATTTT
TRBV6-1	TRBJ1-5	-	-	CASSEGFNQPQHF	TGTGCCAGCAGTGAAGGGTTTAATCAGCCCCAGCATTTT
TRBV5-5	TRBJ1-4	-	-	CASSLIGGDEKLFF	TGTGCCAGCAGCTTGATCGGGGGCGATGAAAAACTGTTTTTT
TRBV19	TRBJ2-7	few	-	CASKEGRPPYEQYF	TGTGCCAGTAAAGAGGGCAGGCCGCCCTACGAGCAGTACTTC
TRBV9	TRBJ1-3	-	-	CASSETVSGNTIYF	TGTGCCAGCAGCGAGACAGTCTCTGGAAACACCATATATTTT
TRBV7-8	TRBJ2-2	once	-	CATPSRTQNTGELFF	TGTGCCACCCCCTCCCGGACACAGAACACCGGGGAGCTGTTTTTT
TRBV30	TRBJ1-5	once	-	CAWSVARNQPQHF	TGTGCCTGGAGTGTAGCGCGGAATCAGCCCCAGCATTTT
TRBV19	TRBJ2-3	-	-	CASGQGSTDTQYF	TGTGCCAGTGGGCAGGGGAGCACAGATACGCAGTATTTT
TRBV27	TRBJ1-3	-	-	CASSLSYGNTIYF	TGTGCCAGCAGTTTATCCTATGGAAACACCATATATTTT
TRBV19	TRBJ2-4	-	-	CASSPSRVGATKNIQYF	TGTGCCAGTAGCCCATCCCGGGTAGGGGCGACCAAAAACATTCAGTACTTC
TRBV5-1	TRBJ1-1	-	TRBD1	CASRRGLNTEAFF	TGCGCCAGCCGTAGGGGGCTGAACACTGAAGCTTTCTTT